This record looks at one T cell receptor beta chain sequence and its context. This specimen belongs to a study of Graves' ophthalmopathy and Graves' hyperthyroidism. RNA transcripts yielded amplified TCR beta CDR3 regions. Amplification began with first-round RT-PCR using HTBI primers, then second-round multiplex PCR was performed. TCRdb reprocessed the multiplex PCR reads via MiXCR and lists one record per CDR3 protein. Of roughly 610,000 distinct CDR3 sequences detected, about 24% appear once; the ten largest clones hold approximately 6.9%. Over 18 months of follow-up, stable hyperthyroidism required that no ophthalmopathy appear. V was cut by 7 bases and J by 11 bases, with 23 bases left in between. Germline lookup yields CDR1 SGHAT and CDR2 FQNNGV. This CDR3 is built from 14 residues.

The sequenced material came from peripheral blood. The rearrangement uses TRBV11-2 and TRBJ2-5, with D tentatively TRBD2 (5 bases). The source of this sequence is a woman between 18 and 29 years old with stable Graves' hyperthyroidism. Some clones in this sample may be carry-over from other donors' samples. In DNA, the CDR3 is TGTGCCAGCATGGGGAGTTCAACCTCCTACGATCAGTACTTC. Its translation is CASMGSSTSYDQYF.